This T cell receptor beta chain was observed in a study of T cell responses to AZD1222 COVID-19 vaccine. Regarding the study as a whole: Mostly white British, mostly female donors; authors suggested clonal diversity may be underestimated. No repertoire was sampled before or during the peak T cell response, only after it.

The table came from immunoSEQ multiplex PCR; TCRdb's copy has only in-frame clones and leaves some out. The sample has around 160,000 clones; approximately 94% are singletons. Regarding this clone: Its antigen is still unknown.

V dropped 3 bases and J dropped 6 bases, with 13 bases sitting between them. Germline CDR1 SGHNT, CDR2 YYREEE (reference sequence). The CDR3 totals 14 residues. This TCR was sampled from an adult in good health. The chain employs TRBV5-4 and TRBJ2-1; no definite D call. The sample consisted of peripheral blood, taken on day 0 of AZD1222 vaccination. Written as DNA, the CDR3 is TGTGCCAGCAGCTACCGGACCCTTGGCAATGAGCAGTTCTTC. Its protein product is CASSYRTLGNEQFF.